This T cell receptor (beta chain) was captured by sequencing in a study of cytomegalovirus exposure and HLA in healthy donors. Study results and limitations: Cytomegalovirus-associated TCR beta chains were listed, numbering around 150. Among donors in an Asian-associated ancestry cluster, a later analysis reportedly found fewer N-insertions than the roughly 700-donor mean. Specific recognition of CMV antigens was confirmed in vitro for a few chains (all CMV-associated).

Points on this clone: Antigen specificity is unknown.

The primer mix had 60 Vbeta and 13 Jbeta primers. The protocol was immunoSEQ multiplex PCR, while the TCRdb copy is restricted to in-frame clones and leaves out a portion. The data hold 100,000 or so clones, with roughly 15% observed a single time. The sample comprised PBMCs. The TCR was taken from a female donor in good health and CMV-seronegative.

The CDR3 is CASRPQGAAGNTIYF. The CDR3 region has the DNA TGCGCCAGCCGACCACAGGGGGCAGCGGGAAACACCATATATTTT. The chain couples TRBV4-1 to TRBJ1-3, with 9 bases identical to TRBD1. CDR1 and CDR2 (germline): MGHRA, YSYEKL. Trimming took 8 bases from V and 4 from J; bases not matched to a gene: 9. The CDR3 has 15 residues.